This paragraph covers one T cell receptor (beta chain) sequence. Its specificity is not known. This table comes from immunoSEQ multiplex PCR, and its TCRdb copy is limited to in-frame clones, with some not included. The data hold approximately 150,000 clones, with 91% observed a single time. J lost 5 bases, V lost 1 base, and 0 bases had no gene match. Germline-derived CDR1 and CDR2 are SGHTA and FQGNSA. This CDR3 comprises 13 residues. This sample was taken from a study of cytomegalovirus exposure and HLA in healthy donors. Study-level results: Most TCR sequences proved rare, with some public TCRs found in many donors.

The source material was PBMCs. The chain has TRBV7-2 and TRBJ1-1, with 8 nucleotides matching TRBD1. The clonotype was recovered from a young woman in good health and CMV-seropositive. The CDR3: CASSLGQGTEAFF. For the CDR3, the DNA is TGTGCCAGCAGCTTAGGACAGGGGACTGAAGCTTTCTTT.